The following is a T cell receptor (beta chain) sequence with its context. CDR1 LNHDA and CDR2 SQIVND come from the germline V gene (reference sequence). The CDR3 runs to 15 residues. V was clipped by 0 bases and J by 3 bases, with 12 bases between them. Only in-frame clones appear in the TCRdb table, and some are missing; sequencing was by immunoSEQ multiplex PCR. The data contain under 200,000 clones, 80% to 85% of them singletons. This sample is drawn from a study of blood T cell repertoires in COVID-19. Study-level information: Nucleic acid was either cDNA or gDNA, and it came from T cells, B-cell-depleted T cells, or PBMCs.

The V and J genes are TRBV19 and TRBJ2-7; D is uncertain. The sample comprised peripheral blood. The origin of this receptor is an older woman with acute or convalescent COVID-19. CDR3 amino acids: CASSIDRHQDYEQYF. The DNA for the CDR3 is TGTGCCAGTAGTATAGATCGACATCAGGACTACGAGCAGTACTTC.